This T cell receptor (beta chain) was recovered during a study of a mutant IDH1 vaccine in newly diagnosed glioma. On the study more broadly: All eight of the vaccinations patients received fell in weeks 1, 3, 5, 7, 11, 15, 19 and 23. Prior therapy was radiotherapy, temozolomide, or both; most received both.

About this clone: Its antigen is undetermined.

Only in-frame clones appear in the TCRdb table, and some are missing; sequencing was by immunoSEQ multiplex PCR. This table holds tens of thousands of clones, approximately 89% found once. As for time point: week 23, last vaccination. Topical imiquimod was applied with each vaccine dose, which held 300 ug of mutant IDH1 20-mer peptide. This CDR3 region has 14 residues. Germline V gives CDR1 MDHEN, CDR2 SYDVKM. Trimming shortened V by 3 bases and J by 1 base, and 6 bases separated the two germline ends. The origin of this receptor is a woman in her forties or fifties with glioma. The specimen was PBMCs, collected from a glioma patient whose treatment included an IDH1 peptide vaccine. The chain employs TRBV28 and TRBJ2-2, with D tentatively TRBD1 (6 bases). CDR3 region: CASSLTGNTGELFF. The CDR3 DNA sequence: TGTGCCAGCAGTTTGACAGGGAACACCGGGGAGCTGTTTTTT.